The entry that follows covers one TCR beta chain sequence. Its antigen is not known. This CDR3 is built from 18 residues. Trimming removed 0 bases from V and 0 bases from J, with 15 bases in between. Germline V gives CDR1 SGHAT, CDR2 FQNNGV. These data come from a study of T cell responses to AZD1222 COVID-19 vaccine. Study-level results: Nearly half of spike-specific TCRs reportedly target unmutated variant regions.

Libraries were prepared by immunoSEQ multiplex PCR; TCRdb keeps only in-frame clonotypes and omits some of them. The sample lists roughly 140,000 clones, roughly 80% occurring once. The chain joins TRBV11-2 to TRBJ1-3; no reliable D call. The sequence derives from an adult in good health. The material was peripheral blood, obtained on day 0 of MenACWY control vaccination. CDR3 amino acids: CASSLEVRGRGSGNTIYF. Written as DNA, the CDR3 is TGTGCCAGCAGCTTAGAGGTCAGAGGTAGAGGCTCTGGAAACACCATATATTTT.